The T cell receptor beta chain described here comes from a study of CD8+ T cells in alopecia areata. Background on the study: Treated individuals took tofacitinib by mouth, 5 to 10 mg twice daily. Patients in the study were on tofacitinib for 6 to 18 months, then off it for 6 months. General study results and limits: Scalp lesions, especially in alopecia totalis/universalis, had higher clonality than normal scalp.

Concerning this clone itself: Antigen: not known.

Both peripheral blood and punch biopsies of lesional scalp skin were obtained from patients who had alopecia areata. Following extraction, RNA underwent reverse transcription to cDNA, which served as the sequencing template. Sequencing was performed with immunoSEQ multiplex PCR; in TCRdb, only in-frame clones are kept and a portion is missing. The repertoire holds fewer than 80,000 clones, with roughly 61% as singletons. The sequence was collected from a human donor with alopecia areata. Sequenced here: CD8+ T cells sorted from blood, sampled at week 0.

This chain's CDR3 is CAISESVDSSTDTQYF. The CDR3 region has the DNA TGTGCCATCAGTGAGTCGGTGGACTCTAGCACAGATACGCAGTATTTT. V gene TRBV10-3 combines with J gene TRBJ2-3, with D perhaps TRBD2 (5 bases). The germline V gene has CDR1 ENHRY and CDR2 SYGVKD. This CDR3 is built from 16 residues. Trimming pared 0 bases from V and 0 bases from J, leaving 10 bases between.